This T cell receptor beta chain was sequenced during a study of T cells in Graves' hyperthyroidism and ophthalmopathy. The sample holds many counts of this clonotype. The TCR beta CDR3 regions underwent amplification using RNA transcripts as the source. The study used the HTBI primer set for a first-round RT-PCR of the TCR CDR3. TCRdb redid the calling of the multiplex PCR reads with MiXCR, one entry per CDR3 protein. The profile covers about 570,000 distinct CDR3 sequences, with 46% appearing a single time and roughly 20% taken by the ten largest. Trimming took 3 bases from V and 7 from J, leaving 9 bases between them. The length of the CDR3 is 12 residues. Germline loops: CDR1 MNHEY, CDR2 SMNVEV (reference sequence).

This clonotype was sampled from an adult woman with Graves' disease, either hyperthyroidism or ophthalmopathy (not recorded which). Sequenced sample: peripheral blood or thyroid tissue (not recorded which). V is TRBV27 and J is TRBJ2-5; a weak D match, TRBD2 (6 bases). The chain's CDR3 is CASSFGGGTQYF. The CDR3 DNA follows: TGTGCCAGCAGTTTTGGGGGAGGGACCCAGTACTTC.